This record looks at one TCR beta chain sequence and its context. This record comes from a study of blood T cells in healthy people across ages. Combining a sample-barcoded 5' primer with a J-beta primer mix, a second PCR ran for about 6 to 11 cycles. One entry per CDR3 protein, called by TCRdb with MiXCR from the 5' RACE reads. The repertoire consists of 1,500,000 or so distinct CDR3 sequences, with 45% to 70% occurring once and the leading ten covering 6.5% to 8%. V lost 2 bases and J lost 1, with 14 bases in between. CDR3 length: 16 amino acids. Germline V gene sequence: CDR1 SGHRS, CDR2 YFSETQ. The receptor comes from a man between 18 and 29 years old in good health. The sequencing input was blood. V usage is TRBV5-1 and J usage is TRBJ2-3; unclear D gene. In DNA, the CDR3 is TGCGCCAGCAGCTTAGATATTCGAGGAGGCACAGATACGCAGTATTTT. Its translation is CASSLDIRGGTDTQYF.